The entry that follows covers one T cell receptor (beta chain) sequence. These data belong to a study of blood T cell repertoires in COVID-19. Sequencing was performed with immunoSEQ multiplex PCR; in TCRdb, only in-frame clones are kept and a portion is missing. The data hold around 60,000 clones, with more than 85% observed a single time. The CDR3 totals 13 residues. CDR1 is KGHSH, CDR2 LQKENI, per germline. The V and J ends lost 2 bases and 6 bases respectively, with 5 bases between them. Sequencing was done on a sample of peripheral blood. The receptor was derived from a man aged 45-65 years with active COVID-19. This chain uses TRBV18 with TRBJ1-6; no reliable D call. CDR3: CASSPVVNSPLHF. The CDR3 nucleotides read TGTGCCAGCTCACCAGTAGTTAATTCACCCCTCCACTTT.